A single sample gave rise to the 25 T cell receptor beta chains below, sequenced in a study of blood T cell repertoires in COVID-19. The data were produced by immunoSEQ multiplex PCR, yet TCRdb's version contains in-frame clones alone and is incomplete. In the table there are a few hundred thousand clones, more than 70% of which are singletons. Sequencing input: PBMCs or T cells enriched from blood (not recorded which). All receptors come from a young man who had recovered from COVID-19.

The CDR3 loop reads CASSPGTSGGNNEQFF. As DNA, the CDR3 is TGTGCCAGCAGCCCGGGGACTAGCGGGGGGAACAATGAGCAGTTCTTC. The chain couples TRBV5-4 to TRBJ2-1, with 15 nucleotides matching TRBD2. The CDR3 covers 16 residues. Germline loops: CDR1 SGHNT, CDR2 YYREEE (reference sequence). Trimming cost V 4 bases and J 5 bases; bases outside gene matches: 4.

The genes are TRBV6-1 and TRBJ2-1; 9 nucleotides agree with TRBD2. Germline V gene data show CDR1 as MNHNS and CDR2 as SASEGT. Losses at the gene ends were 3 bases for V and 8 bases for J; bases not matched to a gene: 5. This CDR3 has 14 amino acids. CDR3 in amino acids: CASSEAGGLDEQFF. CDR3 sequence (DNA): TGTGCCAGCAGTGAGGCGGGGGGGCTCGATGAGCAGTTCTTC.

V usage is TRBV7-2 and J usage is TRBJ2-5; the D is unclear. Germline values: CDR1 SGHTA, CDR2 FQGNSA. V was trimmed by 3 bases and J by 0 bases, leaving 5 bases between them. This CDR3 spans 13 amino acids. The CDR3 protein is CASSLGYQETQYF. The CDR3 DNA reads TGTGCCAGCAGCTTGGGCTACCAAGAGACCCAGTACTTC.

This clone has only a few counts. The chain joins TRBV11-2 to TRBJ2-3; 9 bases match TRBD2. The CDR3 sequence is 16 residues long. V lost 2 bases and J lost 1; bases outside the gene matches: 4. CDR1 is SGHAT, CDR2 FQNNGV, per germline. This CDR3 is CASSLMKRGGTDTQYF. The DNA of the CDR3 is TGTGCCAGCAGCTTAATGAAGCGGGGGGGCACAGATACGCAGTATTTT.

V usage is TRBV29-1 and J usage is TRBJ2-1; TRBD2 matches 12 bases. The CDR3 contains 17 residues. Trimming removed 8 bases from V and 0 bases from J; junction bases left unmatched: 11. Germline-derived CDR1 and CDR2 are SQVTM and ANQGSEA. For the CDR3, the DNA is TGCAGCACCTACACAGGACTAGCGGGGCGCTCCTACAATGAGCAGTTCTTC. This translates into CSTYTGLAGRSYNEQFF.

The CDR3 DNA reads as TGTGCCAGCTCTGAGAAGGGGTTTCCTTTTTTGGGTGAAAAACTGTTTTTT. Protein: CASSEKGFPFLGEKLFF. This chain joins TRBV7-8 and TRBJ1-4, with a possible D match to TRBD1 (5 bases). Trimming shortened V by 8 bases and J by 7 bases, and 26 bases separated the two germline ends. The CDR3 runs 17 residues. Per the germline V gene, CDR1 is SGHVS and CDR2 is FQNEAQ.

The V call is TRBV5-4, the J call TRBJ2-2, with 7 bases fitting TRBD1. Germline-derived CDR1 and CDR2 are SGHNT and YYREEE (reference sequence). This CDR3 has 14 residues. J gave up 5 bases and V 0 bases, and 1 base lay outside the gene matches. The CDR3 spells CASSLGGQTGELFF. The CDR3 nucleotides are TGTGCCAGCAGCTTGGGGGGACAGACCGGGGAGCTGTTTTTT.

The chain carries TRBV6-5 and TRBJ1-2, with D possibly TRBD1 on 6 matching bases. This CDR3 contains 13 residues. The V and J ends lost 7 bases and 6 bases respectively, with 15 bases between them. From germline, CDR1 is MNHEY and CDR2 SVGAGI. The CDR3 is CASNPAGANGYTF. The CDR3 DNA is TGTGCCAGCAACCCGGCGGGGGCAAATGGCTACACCTTC.

As for this clone: This CDR3 is also generated by other DNA sequences in the sample. This chain joins TRBV19 and TRBJ1-4; D unresolved. In germline, CDR1 is LNHDA, CDR2 SQIVND (reference sequence). V was cut by 5 bases and J by 0 bases, with 7 bases left in between. The CDR3 spans 14 residues. DNA for the CDR3: TGTGCCAGTAGTCCCCAAACAACTAATGAAAAACTGTTTTTT. Encoded protein: CASSPQTTNEKLFF.

This chain connects TRBV15 to TRBJ1-1; no clear D. The CDR3 is made up of 15 amino acids. The ends were cut back, 7 bases at V and 4 bases at J, with 19 bases in the middle. Germline V CDR1 and CDR2: LNHNV, YYDKDF (reference sequence). CDR3 region: CATIGEGSLGTEAFF. As DNA, the CDR3 is TGTGCCACCATAGGAGAAGGATCGCTAGGCACTGAAGCTTTCTTT.

V usage is TRBV27 and J usage is TRBJ1-5; no reliable D call. V lost 5 bases and J 10 bases, leaving 15 bases between the germline ends. The CDR3 is made up of 13 amino acids. CDR1 and CDR2 from the germline V gene are MNHEY and SMNVEV (reference sequence). This CDR3 is CASSPRSTIPQHF. Here the CDR3 DNA reads TGTGCCAGCAGTCCCCGGTCTACGATACCCCAGCATTTT.

CDR3 in DNA: TGTGCCAGCAGTTACTACCCGGGTCTCCGCCAGGAGGGTGGCTACACCTTC. Amino acid sequence: CASSYYPGLRQEGGYTF. The chain has TRBV6-2 or TRBV6-3 and TRBJ1-2; no firm D call. CDR1 and CDR2 (germline): MNHEY, SVGEGT. The CDR3 has 17 residues. Between the trimmed V and J ends, which lost 1 base and 7 bases, there was a span of 22 bases.

The chain has TRBV6-1 and TRBJ2-7; D gene ambiguous. Trimming pared 3 bases from V and 4 bases from J, leaving 13 bases between. From germline, CDR1 is MNHNS and CDR2 SASEGT. The CDR3 spans 14 residues. CDR3 DNA: TGTGCCAGCAGTGAGGTGGGTTCAGGATACGAGCAGTACTTC. It encodes CASSEVGSGYEQYF.

In its sample, this clone was seen once. J is TRBJ1-3 and V is TRBV6-5; TRBD1 aligns across 7 bases. Per germline, CDR1 MNHEY and CDR2 SVGAGI. V gave up 6 bases and J gave up 2 bases; unmatched junction bases: 4. This CDR3 comprises 14 residues. The CDR3 sequence: CASRSGTAGNTIYF. The DNA for the CDR3 is TGTGCCAGCAGGTCCGGGACAGCTGGAAACACCATATATTTT.

The chain couples TRBV5-1 to TRBJ2-3; tentatively, D is TRBD2 (6 bases). The CDR3 runs 15 residues. V lost 0 bases and J lost 2, with 10 bases in between. The germline CDR1 and CDR2 sequences are SGHRS and YFSETQ. The CDR3 DNA reads as TGCGCCAGCAGCTTGGTTGGCGGGGACACAGATACGCAGTATTTT. This codes for CASSLVGGDTDTQYF.

The chain recombines TRBV7-2 with TRBJ1-3; D remains ambiguous. The V and J ends lost 5 bases and 2 bases respectively, with 13 bases between them. The CDR3 totals 15 residues. Germline CDR1 reads SGHTA; CDR2 reads FQGNSA. CDR3 bases: TGTGCCAGCAGCCTCACGGCCGGGACTGGAAACACCATATATTTT. Translated: CASSLTAGTGNTIYF.

V usage is TRBV10-3 and J usage is TRBJ2-2, with D maybe TRBD1 (7 bases). CDR3 size: 14 residues. Per the germline V gene, CDR1 is ENHRY and CDR2 is SYGVKD. V was cut by 10 bases and J by 5 bases, with 17 bases left in between. CDR3 DNA sequence: TGTGCCAGCGGGACAGCCCTACCAACCGGGGAGCTGTTTTTT. It encodes CASGTALPTGELFF.

This chain joins TRBV2 and TRBJ2-2, with 9 bases aligning to TRBD2. V shed 7 bases, J shed 3 bases, and the junction held 6 bases outside the gene matches. Germline-derived CDR1 and CDR2 are SNHLY and FYNNEI. The CDR3 is 15 residues long. CDR3 sequence: CASTRGGAYTGELFF. CDR3 nucleotides: TGTGCCAGCACTCGCGGGGGGGCGTACACCGGGGAGCTGTTTTTT.

A single count supports this clone. This chain connects TRBV5-4 to TRBJ2-6; D call uncertain. The V end was cut by 4 bases, the J end by 1 base, with 12 bases between. The germline gives CDR1 SGHNT, CDR2 YYREEE (reference sequence). This CDR3 is built from 16 residues. Written as DNA, the CDR3 is TGTGCCAGCAGCGAGATCAAGTTTTCTGGGGCCAACGTCCTGACTTTC. It is translated as CASSEIKFSGANVLTF.

The rearrangement joins TRBV29-1 to TRBJ2-7; 9 bases line up with TRBD1. The V segment lost 7 bases and the J segment 5 bases; nucleotides outside the gene matches: 6. This CDR3 has 12 residues. The germline gives CDR1 SQVTM, CDR2 ANQGSEA. The CDR3 region is CSGTGVTDEQYF. DNA for the CDR3: TGCAGCGGGACAGGGGTAACGGACGAGCAGTACTTC.

This rearrangement joins TRBV11-2 to TRBJ2-7, with a tentative D call TRBD1 (6 bases). The germline CDR1 and CDR2 sequences are SGHAT and FQNNGV. This CDR3 comprises 14 residues. The V and J ends lost 3 bases and 0 bases respectively, with 9 bases between them. CDR3 sequence reads: CASSFWDNSYEQYF. As DNA, the CDR3 is TGTGCCAGCAGCTTTTGGGACAACTCCTACGAGCAGTACTTC.

This chain connects TRBV19 to TRBJ2-3, with 10 bases aligning to TRBD2. V dropped 5 bases and J dropped 2; count of bases not matched to a gene: 7. The germline V gene encodes CDR1 LNHDA and CDR2 SQIVND (reference sequence). The CDR3 is made up of 16 amino acids. The DNA of the CDR3 is TGTGCCAGTAGTGGTGCTAGCGGGAGCCCCACAGATACGCAGTATTTT. Amino acid sequence: CASSGASGSPTDTQYF. Based on the CDR3 plus reference TRBV19 and TRBJ2-3, the full variable domain is DGGITQSPKYLFRKEGQNVTLSCEQNLNHDAMYWYRQDPGQGLRLIYYSQIVNDFQKGDIAEGYSVSREKKESFPLTVTSAQKNPTAFYLCASSGASGSPTDTQYFGPGTRLTVL.

The chain couples TRBV15 to TRBJ2-1; 7 nucleotides line up with TRBD2. CDR1 LNHNV and CDR2 YYDKDF come from the germline V gene (reference sequence). V was pared by 6 bases and J by 10 bases, with 3 bases of the junction left unmatched. The CDR3 loop spans 11 amino acids. The DNA for the CDR3 is TGTGCCACCAGTAGCGGGCCGGAGCAGTTCTTC. It is translated as CATSSGPEQFF.

The gene calls are TRBV4-1 and TRBJ2-3; D gene ambiguous. Germline CDR1 reads MGHRA; CDR2 reads YSYEKL. V was shortened by 4 bases and J by 0 bases, with 8 bases between the two germline ends. The CDR3 is made up of 14 amino acids. The CDR3 protein is CASSLETSTDTQYF. CDR3 DNA sequence: TGCGCCAGCAGCCTTGAGACTAGCACAGATACGCAGTATTTT.

The chain combines TRBV5-4 with TRBJ2-2, with TRBD2 as a possible D gene (5 bases). Germline assignment: CDR1 SGHNT and CDR2 YYREEE (reference sequence). This CDR3 has 16 residues. The V end was cut by 6 bases, the J end by 4 bases, with 19 bases between. The CDR3 loop reads CASTAPALRGTGELFF. Written as DNA, the CDR3 is TGTGCCAGCACCGCCCCGGCCCTCCGGGGCACCGGGGAGCTGTTTTTT.